This TCR beta chain derives from a study of shared clonotypes between healthy human individuals. V shed 2 bases, J shed 2 bases, and the junction held 2 bases outside the gene matches. CDR3 length: 14 residues. Germline V gene data show CDR1 as MNHNS and CDR2 as SASEGT. Sequencing used immunoSEQ multiplex PCR; TCRdb keeps in-frame clones, though not all of them. The repertoire holds millions of clones, just under 95% seen once, with 0.85% to 1.3% in the top ten. Naive CD8 populations comprised CD45RO-negative cells positively selected for CCR7, excluding terminally differentiated effector memory CD45RA+ cells.

The receptor's source is a young man in good health. Sequenced material: naive CD8+ T cells sorted from blood. The chain couples TRBV6-1 to TRBJ1-2, with TRBD1 matching 7 bases. The CDR3 DNA reads TGTGCCAGCAGTGAATGGGACAGCAACTATGGCTACACCTTC. This encodes CASSEWDSNYGYTF.